This is a list of T cell receptor beta chains from one sample in a study of blood T cells in healthy people across ages. TCRdb analysed the 5' RACE reads with MiXCR anew, one entry per CDR3 protein. The sample shows 800,000 to 950,000 distinct CDR3 sequences, almost 30% of them seen only once. The data were also submitted as part of a second study, on T cells of mothers and their children.

The sequenced material came from blood. The source is a woman between 40 and 50 years old in good health. Each CDR3 is given with its conserved first and last residue. The D gene is left open where the match is weak. Where a row states a size, it is once, few, many or the class of an expanded clone; other rows omit it.

cdr3_nt: TGTGCCAGCAGTTCCGGGACAGGCCACTACAATGAGCAGTTCTTC
cdr3_aa: CASSSGTGHYNEQFF
j_call: TRBJ2-1
d_call: TRBD1
clone_size: many
cdr3_length: 15
v_call: TRBV12-3/TRBV12-4

cdr3_nt: TGTGCCAGCAGTTCCGATGGACAGGGGAGGGAGACCCAGTACTTC
cdr3_aa: CASSSDGQGRETQYF
j_call: TRBJ2-5
d_call: TRBD1
clone_size: -
cdr3_length: 15
v_call: TRBV28

cdr3_nt: TGCGCCAGCAGCTTGGTAATGACCCAAGAGACCCAGTACTTC
cdr3_aa: CASSLVMTQETQYF
j_call: TRBJ2-5
d_call: -
clone_size: many
cdr3_length: 14
v_call: TRBV5-1

cdr3_nt: TGCAGTGCTCTTGCACTAGCGGGGTATCAGTACGAGCAGTACTTC
cdr3_aa: CSALALAGYQYEQYF
j_call: TRBJ2-7
d_call: TRBD2
clone_size: few
cdr3_length: 15
v_call: TRBV20-1

cdr3_nt: TGTGCCAGCAGGACTTATGGCTACACCTTC
cdr3_aa: CASRTYGYTF
j_call: TRBJ1-2
d_call: -
clone_size: -
cdr3_length: 10
v_call: TRBV2

cdr3_nt: TGCAGTGCTACTGCAGGGACAATGGAGCCCCAGCATTTT
cdr3_aa: CSATAGTMEPQHF
j_call: TRBJ1-5
d_call: -
clone_size: few
cdr3_length: 13
v_call: TRBV20-1

cdr3_nt: TGTGCCACCAGCACGGGACTAGCCGACTCAGAGACCCAGTACTTC
cdr3_aa: CATSTGLADSETQYF
j_call: TRBJ2-5
d_call: TRBD2
clone_size: -
cdr3_length: 15
v_call: TRBV15

cdr3_nt: TGTGCCAGCAGCTTTGGGGCCAGAGACAATGAGCAGTTCTTC
cdr3_aa: CASSFGARDNEQFF
j_call: TRBJ2-1
d_call: -
clone_size: -
cdr3_length: 14
v_call: TRBV5-5

cdr3_nt: TGTGCCAGCAGCTTACTTACTATGGCGGGGGGGCGAGGGCAAGAGACCCAGTACTTC
cdr3_aa: CASSLLTMAGGRGQETQYF
j_call: TRBJ2-5
d_call: TRBD2
clone_size: -
cdr3_length: 19
v_call: TRBV5-4

cdr3_nt: TGTGCCAGCAGCGGAACGGACAGGGCGAACACTGAAGCTTTCTTT
cdr3_aa: CASSGTDRANTEAFF
j_call: TRBJ1-1
d_call: TRBD1
clone_size: few
cdr3_length: 15
v_call: TRBV5-6

cdr3_nt: TGTGCCAGCAGCCCGGAGGGGAGTGTGGGCAATGAGCAGTTCTTC
cdr3_aa: CASSPEGSVGNEQFF
j_call: TRBJ2-1
d_call: -
clone_size: many
cdr3_length: 15
v_call: TRBV9

cdr3_nt: TGTGCCAGCAGTTTAGTACAGGGGCCGAACACTGAAGCTTTCTTT
cdr3_aa: CASSLVQGPNTEAFF
j_call: TRBJ1-1
d_call: TRBD1
clone_size: -
cdr3_length: 15
v_call: TRBV7-2

cdr3_nt: TGTGCCAGCAGTTTTTCGGGGAGGGAAAAACTGTTTTTT
cdr3_aa: CASSFSGREKLFF
j_call: TRBJ1-4
d_call: -
clone_size: few
cdr3_length: 13
v_call: TRBV12-3/TRBV12-4

cdr3_nt: TGTACCAGCAGCTCCTCAGGGATAAATACGCAGTATTTT
cdr3_aa: CTSSSSGINTQYF
j_call: TRBJ2-3
d_call: -
clone_size: -
cdr3_length: 13
v_call: TRBV12-3/TRBV12-4

cdr3_nt: TGTGCCAGCAGCCCAATTTGGACAGGGAGCTACGAGCAGTACTTC
cdr3_aa: CASSPIWTGSYEQYF
j_call: TRBJ2-7
d_call: TRBD1
clone_size: few
cdr3_length: 15
v_call: TRBV14

cdr3_nt: TGTGCCAGCAGGGTAGACACCCTATATGGCTACACCTTC
cdr3_aa: CASRVDTLYGYTF
j_call: TRBJ1-2
d_call: -
clone_size: -
cdr3_length: 13
v_call: TRBV28

cdr3_nt: TGTGCCAGCAGCCGAGGGCAGGGTCATGAAAAACTGTTTTTT
cdr3_aa: CASSRGQGHEKLFF
j_call: TRBJ1-4
d_call: -
clone_size: few
cdr3_length: 14
v_call: TRBV7-2

cdr3_nt: TGTGCCAGCAGTCACCTGTGGGACAGACATACCTACGAGCAGTACTTC
cdr3_aa: CASSHLWDRHTYEQYF
j_call: TRBJ2-7
d_call: TRBD1
clone_size: many
cdr3_length: 16
v_call: TRBV6-2/TRBV6-3

cdr3_nt: TGTGCCAGCAGTGTTCCCCCATACCGGGACAGGTACGAGCAGTACTTC
cdr3_aa: CASSVPPYRDRYEQYF
j_call: TRBJ2-7
d_call: TRBD1
clone_size: -
cdr3_length: 16
v_call: TRBV2

cdr3_nt: TGTGCCAGCAGCTCAGCCGGACAGGGGGACACTGAAGCTTTCTTT
cdr3_aa: CASSSAGQGDTEAFF
j_call: TRBJ1-1
d_call: TRBD1
clone_size: -
cdr3_length: 15
v_call: TRBV5-5

cdr3_nt: TGTGCCAGCAGCTTAAATGGGGGTCCCTACGAGCAGTACTTC
cdr3_aa: CASSLNGGPYEQYF
j_call: TRBJ2-7
d_call: -
clone_size: many
cdr3_length: 14
v_call: TRBV7-3

cdr3_nt: TGTGCCAGCAGCGTGACTGGGGATGAGCAGTTCTTC
cdr3_aa: CASSVTGDEQFF
j_call: TRBJ2-1
d_call: -
clone_size: -
cdr3_length: 12
v_call: TRBV3-1

cdr3_nt: TGTGCCAGCAGCTTCGGACAGGCAACTAATGAAAAACTGTTTTTT
cdr3_aa: CASSFGQATNEKLFF
j_call: TRBJ1-4
d_call: TRBD1
clone_size: -
cdr3_length: 15
v_call: TRBV2

cdr3_nt: TGCGCCAGCGGAATCGACAGGAGGGGAGGAGATACGCAGTATTTT
cdr3_aa: CASGIDRRGGDTQYF
j_call: TRBJ2-3
d_call: -
clone_size: few
cdr3_length: 15
v_call: TRBV5-1

cdr3_nt: TGTGCCAGCAGCTTAGAGACCACCCTAGTATACAATGAGCAGTTCTTC
cdr3_aa: CASSLETTLVYNEQFF
j_call: TRBJ2-1
d_call: -
clone_size: few
cdr3_length: 16
v_call: TRBV7-3

cdr3_nt: TGTGCCAGCAGCAAGGAACAGATCTCCTACAATGAGCAGTTCTTC
cdr3_aa: CASSKEQISYNEQFF
j_call: TRBJ2-1
d_call: -
clone_size: few
cdr3_length: 15
v_call: TRBV9

cdr3_nt: TGTGCCAGCAGCTCAATATGGACACCTGACAATGAGCAGTTCTTC
cdr3_aa: CASSSIWTPDNEQFF
j_call: TRBJ2-1
d_call: -
clone_size: -
cdr3_length: 15
v_call: TRBV5-6

cdr3_nt: TGTGCCAGCAGTTTAGTGGATAATGAAAAACTGTTTTTT
cdr3_aa: CASSLVDNEKLFF
j_call: TRBJ1-4
d_call: -
clone_size: -
cdr3_length: 13
v_call: TRBV28

cdr3_nt: TGTGCCATCAAGCCCCAGGGAGACTACTATGGCTACACCTTC
cdr3_aa: CAIKPQGDYYGYTF
j_call: TRBJ1-2
d_call: -
clone_size: -
cdr3_length: 14
v_call: TRBV10-3

cdr3_nt: TGCAGCGTTGGAGCCGCTACAGGGCACGAGCAGTACTTC
cdr3_aa: CSVGAATGHEQYF
j_call: TRBJ2-7
d_call: -
clone_size: many
cdr3_length: 13
v_call: TRBV29-1

cdr3_nt: TGTGCCAGCAAAGGAGGCGGGGGGCTCGCGAATTCACCCCTCCACTTT
cdr3_aa: CASKGGGGLANSPLHF
j_call: TRBJ1-6
d_call: -
clone_size: few
cdr3_length: 16
v_call: TRBV6-5